This TCR beta chain was sequenced during a study of blood T cell repertoires in COVID-19. Per germline, CDR1 LGHDT and CDR2 YNNKEL (reference sequence). This CDR3 has 14 residues. With 6 bases clipped from V and 9 bases from J, the junction kept 4 bases outside the gene matches. Sequencing used immunoSEQ multiplex PCR; TCRdb keeps in-frame clones, though not all of them. Found here are 150,000 to 250,000 clones, 70% to 80% of them singletons; the top ten hold less than 7%. Sequenced input: peripheral blood. The chain employs TRBV3-1 (or the pseudogene TRBV3-2) and TRBJ2-2; 13 bases are a match to TRBD2. The clonotype originates from a woman in her 40s with COVID-19, enrolled during active disease. CDR3 DNA sequence: TGTGCCAGCAGGACTAGCGGGAGGAGTCGGGAGCTGTTTTTT. It translates to CASRTSGRSRELFF.